A selection of T cell receptor beta chains follows, all from one sample in a study of siplizumab effects on memory and regulatory T cells. Sequencing used immunoSEQ multiplex PCR; TCRdb keeps in-frame clones, though not all of them. This sample has 100,000 or so clones; under 95% occur once, and the top ten carry 0.25% to 0.35%. Source material: CD4+ T cells sorted from blood. All receptors derive from a human donor in good health. CDR3s include the opening cysteine and the closing phenylalanine or tryptophan. The D gene is left open where the match is weak. Clone size is stated in some rows and not others, as once, few, many or a class when expanded.

cdr3_length j_call clone_size d_call v_call cdr3_aa cdr3_nt
13 TRBJ2-7 - TRBD1 TRBV30 CAWGTGGLRGQYF TGTGCCTGGGGGACAGGAGGCCTACGAGGGCAGTACTTC
13 TRBJ1-5 - TRBD1 TRBV30 CAWTIDRVGPQHF TGTGCCTGGACCATCGACAGGGTGGGGCCCCAGCATTTT
15 TRBJ2-5 - TRBD2 TRBV30 CAWSVPSGSQETQYF TGTGCCTGGAGTGTACCTAGCGGGAGTCAAGAGACCCAGTACTTC
11 TRBJ1-2 - - TRBV29-1 CSVEEGLGYTF TGCAGCGTTGAGGAGGGGCTTGGCTACACCTTC
14 TRBJ2-1 - - TRBV7-3 CASSYSHQGNEQFF TGTGCCAGCAGCTACTCACACCAGGGAAATGAGCAGTTCTTC
15 TRBJ1-3 - - TRBV18 CASSPPAGSGNTIYF TGTGCCAGCTCACCACCCGCCGGTTCTGGAAACACCATATATTTT
15 TRBJ1-1 - TRBD1 TRBV6-5 CASKEWGQANTEAFF TGTGCCAGCAAAGAGTGGGGACAGGCGAACACTGAAGCTTTCTTT
15 TRBJ2-3 - TRBD2 TRBV6-1 CASTKGLAGADTQYF TGTGCCAGCACTAAGGGACTAGCGGGGGCAGATACGCAGTATTTT
12 TRBJ2-7 - - TRBV5-1 CASSTGRGEQYF TGCGCCAGCAGCACGGGCCGAGGCGAGCAGTACTTC
14 TRBJ1-1 - - TRBV15 CATSKQEVNTEAFF TGTGCCACCAGCAAGCAGGAGGTGAACACTGAAGCTTTCTTT
14 TRBJ2-1 - TRBD2 TRBV2 CATHTSGRHNEQFF TGTGCCACCCACACTAGCGGGAGGCACAATGAGCAGTTCTTC
14 TRBJ1-2 - - TRBV2 CASSEDRALYGYTF TGTGCCAGCAGTGAAGACAGGGCCCTCTATGGCTACACCTTC
15 TRBJ1-5 - - TRBV6-1 CASSGTDYSNQPQHF TGTGCCAGCAGTGGGACAGATTATAGCAATCAGCCCCAGCATTTT
15 TRBJ2-7 few TRBD1 TRBV6-6 CASSYSGTGGYGQYF TGTGCCAGCAGTTACTCCGGGACAGGTGGTTACGGGCAGTACTTC
14 TRBJ2-5 - - TRBV6-5 CASSAGGGQETQYF TGTGCCAGCAGTGCAGGGGGGGGCCAAGAGACCCAGTACTTC
14 TRBJ1-5 - - TRBV9 CASSPPGQNQPQHF TGTGCCAGCAGCCCCCCGGGCCAGAATCAGCCCCAGCATTTT
14 TRBJ2-6 - - TRBV5-1 CASKQSSGANVLTF TGCGCCAGCAAACAGAGCTCTGGGGCCAACGTCCTGACTTTC
14 TRBJ1-3 - - TRBV10-3 CAISESNSPNTIYF TGTGCCATCAGTGAGTCCAACAGCCCCAACACCATATATTTT
16 TRBJ1-1 - - TRBV11-3 CASSTNREGEDTEAFF TGTGCCAGCAGCACCAACCGGGAGGGGGAGGACACTGAAGCTTTCTTT
11 TRBJ2-1 - - TRBV18 CASKNLDEQFF TGTGCCAGCAAAAACCTGGATGAGCAGTTCTTC
18 TRBJ2-3 - TRBD1 TRBV7-9 CASSQGAAGTGGTDTQYF TGTGCCAGCAGCCAGGGGGCCGCCGGGACAGGGGGCACAGATACGCAGTATTTT
12 TRBJ1-2 once - TRBV5-1 CASSGGVYGYTF TGCGCCAGCAGCGGCGGGGTCTATGGCTACACCTTC
13 TRBJ2-7 - - TRBV7-2 CASSVTSGNEQYF TGTGCCAGCAGCGTAACATCGGGGAACGAGCAGTACTTC
17 TRBJ1-2 - - TRBV19 CASRASYNSISPSGYTF TGTGCCAGTAGGGCCTCTTACAACAGTATAAGCCCTTCTGGCTACACCTTC
15 TRBJ1-5 - - TRBV6-1 CASSEALRGEQPQHF TGTGCCAGCAGTGAAGCGCTTCGAGGGGAGCAGCCCCAGCATTTT
17 TRBJ2-1 - TRBD2 TRBV11-2 CASSLGLAGGGFVEQFF TGTGCCAGCAGCTTAGGACTAGCGGGGGGCGGGTTCGTGGAGCAGTTCTTC
15 TRBJ2-3 - TRBD2 TRBV2 CASSDPGLAPDTQYF TGTGCCAGCAGTGATCCCGGACTAGCCCCAGATACGCAGTATTTT
12 TRBJ2-7 - - TRBV7-8 CASSLALHEQYF TGTGCCAGCAGCTTAGCGCTCCACGAGCAGTACTTC